These 29 T cell receptor beta chains were all obtained from the same sample, sequenced in a study of T-cell memory formation after mild COVID-19. TCRdb reprocessed the 5' RACE reads with MiXCR, giving one entry per CDR3 protein. The sample shows about 400,000 distinct CDR3 sequences, roughly a quarter of them seen only once. The sequenced sample was PBMCs or a T cell subset sorted from them (not recorded which). The receptors were sampled from an adult woman who had mild COVID-19 (a few samples of this study predate the infection). Cell type and time point are not known.

V gene TRBV11-3 combines with J gene TRBJ1-1; D gene uncertain. V gave up 3 bases and J gave up 6 bases, with 11 bases separating them. The CDR3 loop spans 13 amino acids. The germline gives CDR1 SGHNT, CDR2 YENEEA. This chain's CDR3 is CASSFGRRAEAFF. The CDR3 DNA reads as TGTGCCAGCAGCTTTGGTAGGCGGGCTGAAGCTTTCTTT. The variable domain in full, with the rest retrieved from reference TRBV11-3 and TRBJ1-1, is EAGVVQSPRYKIIEKKQPVAFWCNPISGHNTLYWYLQNLGQGPELLIRYENEEAVDDSQLPKDRFSAERLKGVDSTLKIQPAELGDSAVYLCASSFGRRAEAFFGQGTRLTVV.

J is TRBJ1-5 and V is TRBV28, with D possibly matching TRBD1 (5 bases). The V end was cut by 5 bases, the J end by 2 bases, with 13 bases between. CDR1 MDHEN and CDR2 SYDVKM come from the germline V gene. CDR3 length: 15 amino acids. Here the CDR3 reads CASSAAGRRNQPQHF. CDR3 DNA: TGTGCCAGCAGTGCTGCGGGGCGTCGCAATCAGCCCCAGCATTTT.

The chain links TRBV18 to TRBJ2-7; D remains unclear. CDR3 size: 14 residues. The V gene lost 2 bases and the J gene lost 0 bases, with 8 bases spanning the gap. Germline loops: CDR1 KGHSH, CDR2 LQKENI. In DNA form, the CDR3 reads TGTGCCAGCTCACCAGACCTATCCTCCTACGAGCAGTACTTC. Translated: CASSPDLSSYEQYF. Supplemented by reference TRBV18 and TRBJ2-7, the full variable domain reads NAGVMQNPRHLVRRRGQEARLRCSPMKGHSHVYWYRQLPEEGLKFMVYLQKENIIDESGMPKERFSAEFPKEGPSILRIQQVVRGDSAAYFCASSPDLSSYEQYFGPGTRLTVT.

The table lists this clonotype with many counts. J is TRBJ2-3 and V is TRBV24-1; tentatively, D is TRBD1 (7 bases). CDR1 KGHDR and CDR2 SFDVKD come from the germline V gene. V was trimmed by 7 bases and J by 6 bases, leaving 25 bases between them. The CDR3 sequence is 17 residues long. The CDR3 loop reads CATRGGSVREPRDTQYF. As DNA, the CDR3 is TGTGCCACCAGAGGGGGCTCCGTCCGGGAGCCCAGGGATACGCAGTATTTT.

This sequence joins TRBV7-9 and TRBJ1-5; 9 nucleotides line up with TRBD1. This CDR3 is built from 19 residues. Per germline, CDR1 SEHNR and CDR2 FQNEAQ (reference sequence). V lost 0 bases, J lost 0 bases, and 9 bases stayed unmatched. CDR3 protein: CASSLALGQGKYSNQPQHF. As DNA, the CDR3 is TGTGCCAGCAGCTTAGCACTGGGACAGGGAAAATATAGCAATCAGCCCCAGCATTTT.

J is TRBJ2-2 and V is TRBV15; 9 positions agree with TRBD2. V was clipped by 5 bases and J by 4 bases; unmatched bases: 5. The CDR3 is 15 residues long. CDR1 is LNHNV, CDR2 YYDKDF, per germline (reference sequence). This CDR3 is CATSPSGMSTGELFF. In DNA form, the CDR3 reads TGTGCCACCAGCCCTAGCGGGATGAGCACCGGGGAGCTGTTTTTT.

This clonotype was picked up a small number of times. The gene calls are TRBV7-8 and TRBJ1-3; 9 bases match TRBD1. The V and J ends lost 0 bases and 7 bases, in that order; junction bases with no gene match: 13. Germline V gene data show CDR1 as SGHVS and CDR2 as FQNEAQ. The CDR3 totals 18 residues. CDR3 amino acids: CASSLATGTGTPRNTIYF. The CDR3 DNA sequence: TGTGCCAGCAGCTTAGCCACTGGGACAGGGACGCCCCGGAACACCATATATTTT.

This clonotype was picked up a small number of times. This chain links TRBV4-1 with TRBJ2-1; 9 bases fit TRBD2. The ends lost 1 base at V and 4 bases at J; junction bases unmatched: 5. The CDR3 is made up of 16 amino acids. Per the germline V gene, CDR1 is MGHRA and CDR2 is YSYEKL. The CDR3 DNA reads as TGCGCCAGCAGCCAAGCTTTTACTAGCGGGTACAATGAGCAGTTCTTC. Translated: CASSQAFTSGYNEQFF.

The rearrangement uses TRBV7-2 and TRBJ2-1; weak D call: TRBD2 (7 bases). V dropped 5 bases and J dropped 2 bases, with 16 bases sitting between them. CDR1 and CDR2 (germline): SGHTA, FQGNSA. CDR3 length: 16 amino acids. This CDR3 reads CASSPMPGGTYNEQFF. The CDR3 DNA reads as TGTGCCAGCAGCCCAATGCCGGGGGGCACCTACAATGAGCAGTTCTTC.

V and J are TRBV9 and TRBJ2-7; 10 nucleotides line up with TRBD2. CDR1 is SGDLS and CDR2 is YYNGEE in the germline V gene. This CDR3 has 15 amino acids. The V segment lost 4 bases and the J segment 2 bases; nucleotides outside the gene matches: 6. The CDR3 region is CASSIQAGGPYEQYF. CDR3 coding DNA: TGTGCCAGCAGCATCCAAGCGGGAGGGCCCTACGAGCAGTACTTC.

The chain is built from TRBV6-1 and TRBJ2-7; D possibly uses TRBD1 or TRBD2 (5 bases each). The V gene lost 2 bases and the J gene lost 4 bases, with 15 bases spanning the gap. Germline CDR1 and CDR2: MNHNS and SASEGT. The CDR3 is 15 amino acids. DNA for the CDR3: TGTGCCAGCAGTGAATCCTCTACTGGGGGTTACGAGCAGTACTTC. This sequence encodes CASSESSTGGYEQYF.

CDR3 loop: CSAQAGGMNTEAFF. Here the CDR3 DNA reads TGCAGTGCTCAAGCGGGCGGGATGAACACTGAAGCTTTCTTT. V is TRBV20-1 and J is TRBJ1-1, with D unresolved. The CDR3 runs to 14 residues. Germline-derived CDR1 and CDR2 are DFQATT and SNEGSKA (reference sequence). V was clipped by 5 bases and J by 0 bases, with 13 bases between them.

The genes are TRBV12-3 or TRBV12-4 and TRBJ1-2, with D maybe TRBD1 (5 bases). The V end was cut by 6 bases, the J end by 5 bases, with 10 bases between. The CDR3 has 12 residues. The CDR3 here is CASSKDIYGYTF. The CDR3 nucleotides read TGTGCCAGCAGCAAGGACATTTATGGCTACACCTTC.

The rearrangement joins TRBV5-1 to TRBJ2-3, with a tentative D call TRBD2 (7 bases). The CDR3 totals 14 residues. The germline V and J ends were trimmed by 5 bases and 6 bases, with 16 bases remaining between them. Germline V gene sequence: CDR1 SGHRS, CDR2 YFSETQ. The CDR3 here is CASSWRGPLDTQYF. CDR3 DNA sequence: TGCGCCAGCAGTTGGCGGGGGCCGCTTGATACGCAGTATTTT.

This chain joins TRBV5-1 and TRBJ2-2; a weak D match, TRBD1 (6 bases). Germline V gives CDR1 SGHRS, CDR2 YFSETQ. The CDR3 spans 15 residues. The V end was cut by 0 bases, the J end by 5 bases, with 11 bases between. The CDR3 is CASSLAHRATGELFF. As DNA, the CDR3 is TGCGCCAGCAGCTTGGCCCACAGGGCGACCGGGGAGCTGTTTTTT.

This clonotype was seen only a few times. The chain couples TRBV6-5 to TRBJ1-5; no clear D gene. Trimming removed 0 bases at V and 4 bases at J, with 10 bases between. There are 15 residues in the CDR3. Germline CDR1 MNHEY, CDR2 SVGAGI. In DNA, the CDR3 is TGTGCCAGCAGTTACTCGATCGGTTCAAATCAGCCCCAGCATTTT. Its protein product is CASSYSIGSNQPQHF.

The gene calls are TRBV25-1 and TRBJ2-1, with D possibly being TRBD2 (5 bases). V lost 7 bases, J lost 15 bases, and 22 bases lay in between. Germline V gives CDR1 MGHDK, CDR2 SYGVNS. The CDR3 totals 13 residues. CDR3 sequence (DNA): TGTGCCAGCATGGATCGGGGAGTCAATGATCGGTTCTTC. It translates to CASMDRGVNDRFF.

This clonotype appeared many times. The J gene is TRBJ1-6, the V gene TRBV11-3; possible D gene TRBD1, 5 bases. This CDR3 is built from 15 residues. Trimming cost V 4 bases and J 8 bases, with 15 bases left between them. CDR1 SGHNT and CDR2 YENEEA come from the germline V gene. CDR3 bases: TGTGCCAGCAGCTCTAACAGGATGGTAGATTCACCCCTCCACTTT. It is translated as CASSSNRMVDSPLHF.

The chain couples TRBV18 to TRBJ2-3; a weak D match, TRBD2 (5 bases). CDR3 length equals 15 residues. Germline V gene sequence: CDR1 KGHSH, CDR2 LQKENI. V gave up 3 bases and J gave up 0 bases, with 10 bases separating them. The CDR3 loop reads CASSPSAASTDTQYF. Here the CDR3 DNA reads TGTGCCAGCTCACCTTCAGCGGCCAGCACAGATACGCAGTATTTT.

The V call is TRBV12-3 or TRBV12-4, the J call TRBJ2-7, with 8 nucleotides matching TRBD1. The CDR3 contains 14 residues. J gave up 2 bases and V 7 bases, and 7 bases lay outside the gene matches. For the CDR3, the DNA is TGTGCCAGCACCCCGACAGGGGCGACCTACGAGCAGTACTTC. This encodes CASTPTGATYEQYF.

This clonotype was seen a handful of times. The chain combines TRBV29-1 with TRBJ1-5; TRBD1 is a possible D gene (5 bases). Trimming shortened V by 3 bases and J by 1 base, and 10 bases separated the two germline ends. Germline CDR1 reads SQVTM; CDR2 reads ANQGSEA. The CDR3 totals 14 residues. CDR3 nucleotides: TGCAGCGTTGATACAGGAGCCAGCAATCAGCCCCAGCATTTT. This sequence encodes CSVDTGASNQPQHF.

This rearrangement joins TRBV10-3 to TRBJ2-7, with a tentative D call TRBD1 (5 bases). The CDR3 consists of 14 residues. Germline lookup yields CDR1 ENHRY and CDR2 SYGVKD. Trimming removed 3 bases from V and 3 bases from J, with 12 bases in between. In DNA form, the CDR3 reads TGTGCCATCAGTGACAGGGCTACTCACTACGAGCAGTACTTC. Its protein is CAISDRATHYEQYF.

V and J are TRBV24-1 and TRBJ2-5; no clear D gene. The CDR3 runs 15 residues. CDR1 is KGHDR, CDR2 SFDVKD, per germline. V gave up 3 bases and J gave up 5 bases, with 15 bases separating them. The CDR3 protein is CATSDPNHEEETQYF. The CDR3 DNA reads TGTGCCACCAGTGATCCGAATCACGAAGAGGAGACCCAGTACTTC.

This CDR3 reads CASSPRTQGNYGYTF. The CDR3 nucleotides read TGCGCCAGCAGCCCCCGAACCCAGGGGAACTATGGCTACACCTTC. The genes are TRBV4-1 and TRBJ1-2; D possibly corresponds to TRBD1 (6 bases). Germline CDR1 MGHRA, CDR2 YSYEKL. CDR3 length: 15 residues. V was trimmed by 4 bases and J by 2 bases, leaving 14 bases between them.

This clonotype was detected a few times. The V gene is TRBV20-1, the J gene TRBJ2-5; tentative D call: TRBD2 (5 bases). Germline lookup yields CDR1 DFQATT and CDR2 SNEGSKA (reference sequence). CDR3 length: 11 residues. V was trimmed by 5 bases and J by 10 bases, leaving 14 bases between them. This CDR3 is CSARLDRGQYF. The CDR3 DNA follows: TGCAGTGCTCGACTGGACCGGGGCCAGTACTTC.

J is TRBJ2-7 and V is TRBV7-2, with D maybe TRBD2 (6 bases). This CDR3 comprises 15 residues. CDR1 and CDR2 (germline): SGHTA, FQGNSA. Trimming removed 1 base from V and 0 bases from J, with 10 bases in between. The CDR3: CASSLGGRFSYEQYF. DNA for the CDR3: TGTGCCAGCAGCTTAGGTGGGAGGTTCTCCTACGAGCAGTACTTC.

This clonotype was detected only a few times. The chain uses TRBV29-1 and TRBJ2-1; the match to TRBD2 covers 13 bases. The CDR3 spans 16 residues. The ends lost 4 bases at V and 8 bases at J; junction bases unmatched: 11. Germline CDR1 is SQVTM and CDR2 is ANQGSEA. CDR3 in DNA: TGCAGCGTTGGAATTTACTGGACTAGCGGGAGCGATGAGCAGTTCTTC. Its protein is CSVGIYWTSGSDEQFF.

This clonotype was seen a handful of times. The chain combines TRBV20-1 with TRBJ2-5, with D perhaps TRBD2 (6 bases). The CDR3 loop spans 12 amino acids. Germline lookup yields CDR1 DFQATT and CDR2 SNEGSKA (reference sequence). The CDR3 spells CSVGAGRETQYF. The CDR3 DNA reads TGCAGCGTCGGGGCGGGGAGAGAGACCCAGTACTTC.

Many counts were recorded for this clonotype. The chain employs TRBV29-1 and TRBJ2-1, with D possibly matching TRBD2 (6 bases). V was clipped by 4 bases and J by 0 bases, with 19 bases between them. The germline gives CDR1 SQVTM, CDR2 ANQGSEA. The CDR3 runs 17 residues. The CDR3 DNA reads as TGCAGCGTTGGGGGAGGTTGGGAGGCCATCTCCTACAATGAGCAGTTCTTC. Amino acids: CSVGGGWEAISYNEQFF.